The text below deals with one T cell receptor beta chain. The CDR3 is 16 residues long. Between the trimmed V and J ends, which lost 7 bases and 2 bases, there was a span of 20 bases. Germline V lookup: CDR1 SGHRS, CDR2 YFSETQ. The sample is drawn from a study of blood T cell repertoires in COVID-19. Across the study: Donors in the United States, Italy and Spain gave samples during acute or convalescent COVID-19. Sample material is recorded as cDNA or gDNA derived from T cells, B-cell-depleted T cells, or PBMCs.

Original processing methods: Researchers report that nucleated cell counts were estimated from reference gene primer amplification. Here immunoSEQ multiplex PCR was the method, and the copy in TCRdb shows in-frame clones only, minus some. That table is the source of V, J and clone size, and D and trimming were worked out from the DNA. The table has some 180,000 clones, 70% to 80% seen once. The TCR originated in a woman in her thirties or forties with COVID-19, enrolled during active disease. Sequenced sample: peripheral blood. The chain combines TRBV5-1 with TRBJ2-3, with a weak D call TRBD1 (6 bases). CDR3 in amino acids: CASGGPFSPTTDTQYF. CDR3 nucleotides: TGCGCCAGCGGGGGCCCCTTTTCACCCACCACAGATACGCAGTATTTT.